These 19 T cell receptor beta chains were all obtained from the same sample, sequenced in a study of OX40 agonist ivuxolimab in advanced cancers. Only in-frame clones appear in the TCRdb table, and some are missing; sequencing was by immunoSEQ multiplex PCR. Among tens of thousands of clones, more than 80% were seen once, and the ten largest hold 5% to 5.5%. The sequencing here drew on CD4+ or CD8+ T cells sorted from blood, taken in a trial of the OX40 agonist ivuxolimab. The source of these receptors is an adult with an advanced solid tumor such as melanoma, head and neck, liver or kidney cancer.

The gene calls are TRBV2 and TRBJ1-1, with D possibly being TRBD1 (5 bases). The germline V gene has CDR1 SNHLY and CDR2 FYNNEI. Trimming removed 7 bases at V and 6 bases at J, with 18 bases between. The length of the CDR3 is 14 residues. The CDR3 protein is CASTDSIHSSEAFF. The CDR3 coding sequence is TGTGCCAGCACTGACAGCATACATAGTTCTGAAGCTTTCTTT. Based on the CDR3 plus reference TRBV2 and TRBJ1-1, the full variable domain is EPEVTQTPSHQVTQMGQEVILRCVPISNHLYFYWYRQILGQKVEFLVSFYNNEISEKSEIFDDQFSVERPDGSNFTLKIRSTKLEDSAMYFCASTDSIHSSEAFFGQGTRLTVV.

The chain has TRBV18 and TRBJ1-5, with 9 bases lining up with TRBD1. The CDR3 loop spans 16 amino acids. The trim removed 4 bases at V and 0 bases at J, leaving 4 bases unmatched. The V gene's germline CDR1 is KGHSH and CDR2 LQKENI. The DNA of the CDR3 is TGTGCCAGCTCACTCGGGACAGGGAATAGCAATCAGCCCCAGCATTTT. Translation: CASSLGTGNSNQPQHF. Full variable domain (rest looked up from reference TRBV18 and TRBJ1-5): NAGVMQNPRHLVRRRGQEARLRCSPMKGHSHVYWYRQLPEEGLKFMVYLQKENIIDESGMPKERFSAEFPKEGPSILRIQQVVRGDSAAYFCASSLGTGNSNQPQHFGDGTRLSIL.

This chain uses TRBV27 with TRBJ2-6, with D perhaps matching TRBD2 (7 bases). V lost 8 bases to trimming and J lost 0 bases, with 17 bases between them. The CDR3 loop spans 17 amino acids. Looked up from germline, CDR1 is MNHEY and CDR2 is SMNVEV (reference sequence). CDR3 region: CASARGAQNSGANVLTF. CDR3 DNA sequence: TGTGCCAGCGCCCGGGGGGCACAAAACTCTGGGGCCAACGTCCTGACTTTC.

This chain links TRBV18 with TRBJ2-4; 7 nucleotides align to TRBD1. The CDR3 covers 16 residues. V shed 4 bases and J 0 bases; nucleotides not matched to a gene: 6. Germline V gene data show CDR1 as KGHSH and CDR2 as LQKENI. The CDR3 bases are TGTGCCAGCTCACACGACAGGGATCTAGCCAAAAACATTCAGTACTTC. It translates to CASSHDRDLAKNIQYF.

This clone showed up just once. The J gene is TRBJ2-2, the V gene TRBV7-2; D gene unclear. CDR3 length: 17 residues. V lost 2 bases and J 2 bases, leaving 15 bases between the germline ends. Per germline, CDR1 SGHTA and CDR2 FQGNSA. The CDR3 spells CASSLKSSRRNTGELFF. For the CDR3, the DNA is TGTGCCAGCAGCTTAAAGTCTTCCAGGAGAAACACCGGGGAGCTGTTTTTT. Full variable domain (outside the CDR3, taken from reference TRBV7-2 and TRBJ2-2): GAGVSQSPSNKVTEKGKDVELRCDPISGHTALYWYRQSLGQGLEFLIYFQGNSAPDKSGLPSDRFSAERTGGSVSTLTIQRTQQEDSAVYLCASSLKSSRRNTGELFFGEGSRLTVL.

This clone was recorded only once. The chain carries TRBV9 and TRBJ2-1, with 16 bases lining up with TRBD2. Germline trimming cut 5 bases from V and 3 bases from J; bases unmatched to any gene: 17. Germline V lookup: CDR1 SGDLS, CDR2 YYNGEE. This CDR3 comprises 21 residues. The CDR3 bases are TGTGCCAGCAGTCCTGAAGGGGGACTAGCGGGAGGGCCGCGTGTCTACAATGAGCAGTTCTTC. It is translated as CASSPEGGLAGGPRVYNEQFF.

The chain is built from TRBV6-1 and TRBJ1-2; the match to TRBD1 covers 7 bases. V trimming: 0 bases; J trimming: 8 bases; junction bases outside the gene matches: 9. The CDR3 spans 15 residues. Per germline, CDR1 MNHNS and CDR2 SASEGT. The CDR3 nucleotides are TGTGCCAGCAGTGAAGCGGGACAGCGCGGGTCCGGCTACACCTTC. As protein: CASSEAGQRGSGYTF.

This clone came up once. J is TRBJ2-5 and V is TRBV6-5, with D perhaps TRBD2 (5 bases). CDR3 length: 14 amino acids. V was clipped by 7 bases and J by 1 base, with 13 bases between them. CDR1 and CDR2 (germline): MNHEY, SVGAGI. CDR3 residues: CASKASLGQETQYF. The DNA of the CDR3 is TGTGCCAGCAAGGCTAGCCTGGGCCAAGAGACCCAGTACTTC.

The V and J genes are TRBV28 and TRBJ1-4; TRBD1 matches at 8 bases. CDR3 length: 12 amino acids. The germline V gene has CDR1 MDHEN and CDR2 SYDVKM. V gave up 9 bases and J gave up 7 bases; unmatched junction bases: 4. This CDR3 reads CASGTGPEKLFF. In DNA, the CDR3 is TGTGCCAGTGGGACAGGTCCTGAAAAACTGTTTTTT.

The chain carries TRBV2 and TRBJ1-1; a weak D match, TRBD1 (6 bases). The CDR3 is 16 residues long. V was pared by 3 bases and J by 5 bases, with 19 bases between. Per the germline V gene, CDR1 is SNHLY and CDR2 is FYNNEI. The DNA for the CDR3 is TGTGCCAGCAGTGAGCGAGGGGGAAGGGTGGGAACTGAAGCTTTCTTT. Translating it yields CASSERGGRVGTEAFF.

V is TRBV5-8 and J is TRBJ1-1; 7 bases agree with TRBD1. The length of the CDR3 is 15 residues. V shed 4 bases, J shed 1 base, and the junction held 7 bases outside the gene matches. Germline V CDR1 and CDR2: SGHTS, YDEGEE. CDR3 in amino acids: CASSLTGRKNTEAFF. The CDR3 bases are TGTGCCAGCAGCCTGACAGGGAGGAAGAACACTGAAGCTTTCTTT.

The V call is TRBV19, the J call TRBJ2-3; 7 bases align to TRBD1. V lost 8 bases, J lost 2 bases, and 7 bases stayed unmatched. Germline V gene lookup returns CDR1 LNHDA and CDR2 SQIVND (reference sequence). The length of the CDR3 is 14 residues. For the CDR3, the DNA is TGTGCCAGTCAAAGACAGGGTCCCACAGATACGCAGTATTTT. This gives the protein CASQRQGPTDTQYF.

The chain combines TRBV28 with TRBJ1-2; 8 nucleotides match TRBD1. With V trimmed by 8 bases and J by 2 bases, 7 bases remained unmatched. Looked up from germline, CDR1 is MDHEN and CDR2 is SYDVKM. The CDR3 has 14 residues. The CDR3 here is CASHGQGANYGYTF. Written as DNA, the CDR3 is TGTGCCAGCCACGGACAGGGTGCCAACTATGGCTACACCTTC.

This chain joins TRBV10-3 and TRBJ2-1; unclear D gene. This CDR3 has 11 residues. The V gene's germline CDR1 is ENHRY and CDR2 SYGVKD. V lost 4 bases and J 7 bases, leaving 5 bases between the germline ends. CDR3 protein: CAISAQNEQFF. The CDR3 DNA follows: TGTGCCATCAGTGCTCAAAATGAGCAGTTCTTC.

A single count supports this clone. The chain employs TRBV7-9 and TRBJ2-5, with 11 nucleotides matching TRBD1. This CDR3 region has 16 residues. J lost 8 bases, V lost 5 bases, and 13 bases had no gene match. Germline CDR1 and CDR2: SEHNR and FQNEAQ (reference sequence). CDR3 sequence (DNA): TGTGCCAGCAGCCCTCGGTCGGACAGGGGGCTTGTTACCCAGTACTTC. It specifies CASSPRSDRGLVTQYF.

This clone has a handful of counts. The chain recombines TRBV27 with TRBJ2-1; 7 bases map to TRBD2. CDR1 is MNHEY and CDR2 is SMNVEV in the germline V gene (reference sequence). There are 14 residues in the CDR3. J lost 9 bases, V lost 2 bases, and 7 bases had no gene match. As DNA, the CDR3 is TGTGCCAGCAGTTTAGGGGGGGTGATGGTTGAGCAGTTCTTC. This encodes CASSLGGVMVEQFF.

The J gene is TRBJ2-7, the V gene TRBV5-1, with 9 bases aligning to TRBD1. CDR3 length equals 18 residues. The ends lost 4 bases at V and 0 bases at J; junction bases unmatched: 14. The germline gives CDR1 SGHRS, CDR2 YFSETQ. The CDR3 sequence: CASSRGPGQGMSSYEQYF. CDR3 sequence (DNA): TGCGCCAGCAGCCGTGGACCGGGACAGGGAATGAGCTCCTACGAGCAGTACTTC.

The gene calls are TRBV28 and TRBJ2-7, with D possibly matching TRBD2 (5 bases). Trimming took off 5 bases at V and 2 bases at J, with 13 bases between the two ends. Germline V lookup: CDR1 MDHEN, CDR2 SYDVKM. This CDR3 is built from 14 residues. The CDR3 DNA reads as TGTGCCAGCAGTGGTAGCGTTCTAACCTACGAGCAGTACTTC. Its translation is CASSGSVLTYEQYF.

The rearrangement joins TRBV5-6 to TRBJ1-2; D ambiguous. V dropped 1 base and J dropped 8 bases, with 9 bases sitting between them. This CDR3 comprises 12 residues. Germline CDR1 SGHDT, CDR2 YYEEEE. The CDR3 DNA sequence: TGTGCCAGCAGCTTGCCACGGATAGGCTACACCTTC. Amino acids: CASSLPRIGYTF.